Sequencing of this T cell receptor (beta chain) was carried out in a study of identical twins. With respect to this clonotype: Its target is unknown. Being one base from a much bigger clone, this may be a read error.

The CDR3 length is 14 residues. Germline CDR1 reads SEHNR; CDR2 reads FQNEAQ (reference sequence). Study observations and caveats: Fewer insertions were carried by abundant cord blood beta clonotypes, but none was seen in memory repertoires. Zero-insertion analyses could be partly confounded by invariant MAIT and iNKT cells. Excess sharing by twins proved weaker in beta out-of-frame sequences.

It was template switching that added a universal primer site, and there were unique molecular identifiers on the cDNA. TCRdb used MiXCR to reprocess the 5' RACE reads, holding one entry per CDR3 protein. Among roughly 250,000 distinct CDR3 sequences listed, roughly 7% were seen once. The same data also went into a second study, on yellow fever vaccine responses in identical twins.

V and J are TRBV7-9 and TRBJ2-3; TRBD2 might be the D (6 bases). The clonotype was recovered from a woman aged 18-30 years in good health. The sample was memory (CD45RO+) T cells sorted from blood. The CDR3 region has the DNA TGTGCCAGCAGCTTAGTTACTAGCACACATACGCAGTATTTT. It is translated as CASSLVTSTHTQYF.